Below are 25 T cell receptor beta chains sequenced from a single sample in a study of T cells in Graves' hyperthyroidism and ophthalmopathy. Amplification of TCR beta CDR3 regions used RNA as the template. First-round RT-PCR with HTBI primers amplified the TCR CDR3 region. Using its own MiXCR run on the multiplex PCR reads, TCRdb lists one record per CDR3 protein. The profile covers roughly 360,000 distinct CDR3 sequences, with approximately 13% appearing a single time and roughly 20% taken by the ten largest. The sequenced material came from blood. The receptors derive from a man aged 30 to 45 with Graves' hyperthyroidism that later progressed to Graves' ophthalmopathy.

Many counts were recorded for this clonotype. This chain links TRBV20-1 with TRBJ1-1; D gene ambiguous. V gave up 6 bases and J gave up 0 bases, with 17 bases separating them. There are 15 residues in the CDR3. Per the germline V gene, CDR1 is DFQATT and CDR2 is SNEGSKA (reference sequence). In nucleotides, the CDR3 is TGCAGTGCGTCAACGGCCGGGAAGTTGAACACTGAAGCTTTCTTT. It translates to CSASTAGKLNTEAFF.

In this sample, this clonotype turned up many times. V and J are TRBV11-2 and TRBJ1-4, with D hard to call. Trimming removed 3 bases from V and 4 bases from J, with 9 bases in between. Germline V gene sequence: CDR1 SGHAT, CDR2 FQNNGV. The CDR3 is 14 amino acids. As DNA, the CDR3 is TGTGCCAGCAGCTTCGGACGGAGTAATGAAAAACTGTTTTTT. Translated, it gives CASSFGRSNEKLFF.

This rearrangement joins TRBV6-1 to TRBJ1-1; the D gene is possibly TRBD1 (6 bases). Germline V gives CDR1 MNHNS, CDR2 SASEGT. Trimming pared 0 bases from V and 5 bases from J, leaving 13 bases between. The CDR3 is made up of 15 amino acids. The CDR3 region has the DNA TGTGCCAGCAGTGAAGCAAAGGGGGTTCAAACTGAAGCTTTCTTT. Translated, it gives CASSEAKGVQTEAFF.

At least ten counts were recorded for this clonotype. The gene calls are TRBV3-1 and TRBJ2-2; no reliable D call. The CDR3 is 11 amino acids. Germline V gene lookup returns CDR1 LGHDT and CDR2 YNNKEL (reference sequence). With 4 bases removed from V and 7 bases from J, the gap between germline ends came to 4 bases. Written as DNA, the CDR3 is TGTGCCAGCAGCCGGAGCGGGGAGCTGTTTTTT. Translating it yields CASSRSGELFF.

The chain has TRBV19 and TRBJ2-2; D is perhaps TRBD1 (5 bases). This CDR3 comprises 15 residues. Germline-derived CDR1 and CDR2 are LNHDA and SQIVND (reference sequence). V lost 7 bases and J lost 2, with 14 bases in between. The CDR3 bases are TGTGCCAGTACCCAGCAAGGACAAAACACCGGGGAGCTGTTTTTT. Protein product: CASTQQGQNTGELFF.

This clonotype was observed a few times. The genes are TRBV9 and TRBJ2-7; no reliable D call. The CDR3 is 14 residues long. V dropped 0 bases and J dropped 2 bases, with 9 bases sitting between them. Germline V CDR1 and CDR2: SGDLS, YYNGEE. The CDR3 spells CASSVAGEPYEQYF. The CDR3 DNA sequence: TGTGCCAGCAGCGTAGCTGGGGAACCCTACGAGCAGTACTTC.

This chain connects TRBV7-6 to TRBJ1-3; D uncertain. Germline values: CDR1 SGHVS, CDR2 FNYEAQ. The CDR3 is 16 amino acids. V lost 5 bases, J lost 0 bases, and 14 bases lay in between. The CDR3 reads CASSRSDGSSGNTIYF. The CDR3 region has the DNA TGTGCCAGCAGCCGTTCGGACGGAAGCTCTGGAAACACCATATATTTT.

This chain uses TRBV4-2 with TRBJ2-3; possible D gene TRBD2, 6 bases. From germline, CDR1 is LGHNA and CDR2 YNFKEQ. V was pared by 3 bases and J by 0 bases, with 13 bases between. CDR3 length equals 16 residues. CDR3 nucleotide sequence: TGTGCCAGCAGCCACAGCGGGCATACGAGCACAGATACGCAGTATTTT. Translation gives CASSHSGHTSTDTQYF.

This clonotype occurred a few times. J is TRBJ1-1 and V is TRBV4-1; 11 bases map to TRBD1. The ends lost 1 base at V and 5 bases at J; junction bases unmatched: 6. Germline values: CDR1 MGHRA, CDR2 YSYEKL. The CDR3 sequence is 16 residues long. The CDR3 loop is CASSQGQGQGETEAFF. CDR3 DNA: TGCGCCAGCAGCCAAGGGCAGGGACAGGGGGAGACTGAAGCTTTCTTT.

Many counts were recorded for this clonotype. The chain joins TRBV11-2 to TRBJ2-1; 7 positions agree with TRBD1. Germline assignment: CDR1 SGHAT and CDR2 FQNNGV. V shed 6 bases and J 5 bases; nucleotides not matched to a gene: 10. This CDR3 has 15 amino acids. CDR3 in amino acids: CASRAVKGAHNEQFF. The CDR3 nucleotides are TGTGCCAGCAGAGCTGTGAAGGGGGCGCACAATGAGCAGTTCTTC.

This clonotype was found a few times. The chain has TRBV24-1 and TRBJ2-1; a possible D gene is TRBD1 (6 bases). V dropped 5 bases and J dropped 11 bases, with 15 bases sitting between them. The CDR3 runs to 13 residues. From germline, CDR1 is KGHDR and CDR2 SFDVKD. DNA for the CDR3: TGTGCCACCAGTGGGATAACAGGGTCTAAGCAGTTCTTC. It encodes CATSGITGSKQFF.

This clonotype was detected once. This sequence joins TRBV4-1 and TRBJ2-2; perhaps D is TRBD1 or TRBD2 (5 bases each). The CDR3 has 17 amino acids. With 1 base removed from V and 1 base from J, the gap between germline ends came to 13 bases. Per germline, CDR1 MGHRA and CDR2 YSYEKL. In DNA form, the CDR3 reads TGCGCCAGCAGCCAAGTCGGGCCAGGGAGGAACACCGGGGAGCTGTTTTTT. Translated: CASSQVGPGRNTGELFF.

This clonotype appeared a few times. The chain joins TRBV6-4 to TRBJ1-6; D is unclear. This CDR3 has 15 residues. The germline CDR1 and CDR2 sequences are MRHNA and SNTAGT. The V end lost 0 bases, the J end lost 3 bases, and 6 bases lay between the germline ends. The DNA for the CDR3 is TGTGCCAGCAGTGACTCGCGGTACTATAATTCACCCCTCCACTTT. Its translation: CASSDSRYYNSPLHF.

This clonotype has at least ten counts. The chain combines TRBV28 with TRBJ2-3; D unclear. V lost 4 bases and J 0 bases, leaving 11 bases between the germline ends. CDR3 length: 15 amino acids. Germline values: CDR1 MDHEN, CDR2 SYDVKM. CDR3: CASSSLVGSTDTQYF. DNA for the CDR3: TGTGCCAGCAGTTCCCTGGTGGGTAGCACAGATACGCAGTATTTT.

This clonotype has just a few counts. At one of its ends the junction is not consistent with the germline gene, which may arise from a read error. J is TRBJ2-1 and V is TRBV29-1; D is possibly TRBD1 or TRBD2 (5 bases each). Germline V CDR1 and CDR2: SQVTM, ANQGSEA. The CDR3 spans 17 residues. The chain's CDR3 is CNVLIPGPPLLYNEQFF. For the CDR3, the DNA is TGCAACGTTCTGATACCGGGACCCCCTCTACTCTACAATGAGCAGTTCTTC.

This clonotype was seen a handful of times. The rearrangement links TRBV30 to TRBJ1-5; D unresolved. This CDR3 is 14 amino acids long. Germline CDR1 is GTSNPN and CDR2 is SVGIG (reference sequence). The ends were cut back, 3 bases at V and 5 bases at J, with 14 bases in the middle. CDR3 sequence reads: CAWSPQVLYQPQHF. CDR3 coding DNA: TGTGCCTGGAGCCCGCAGGTGCTTTATCAGCCCCAGCATTTT.

This clonotype was seen many times. The chain uses TRBV28 and TRBJ1-2; D is ambiguous. V was clipped by 3 bases and J by 8 bases, with 16 bases between them. The CDR3 is 14 residues long. Per the germline V gene, CDR1 is MDHEN and CDR2 is SYDVKM. In DNA form, the CDR3 reads TGTGCCAGCAGTTTGGCCACTGGTTTGAGGGGCTACACCTTC. It translates to CASSLATGLRGYTF.

The rearrangement uses TRBV12-5 and TRBJ1-5; 9 bases match TRBD1. The germline CDR1 and CDR2 sequences are LGHNT and FRNRAP. This CDR3 contains 15 residues. J lost 7 bases, V lost 1 base, and 5 bases had no gene match. CDR3 loop: CASGLEGTGSQPQHF. CDR3 sequence (DNA): TGTGCTAGTGGTTTGGAGGGGACAGGGTCCCAGCCCCAGCATTTT.

The chain is built from TRBV7-6 and TRBJ2-4; D ambiguous. Per germline, CDR1 SGHVS and CDR2 FNYEAQ. The V end was cut by 1 base, the J end by 0 bases, with 7 bases between. CDR3 length: 15 residues. CDR3 region: CASSLGAAAKNIQYF. CDR3 coding DNA: TGTGCCAGCAGCTTAGGAGCCGCAGCCAAAAACATTCAGTACTTC.

Worth noting for this clonotype: The conserved closing phenylalanine or tryptophan is absent in this CDR3, likely reflecting a read error. The gene calls are TRBV12-3 or TRBV12-4 and TRBJ1-2, with D maybe TRBD1 (5 bases). CDR3 length: 13 residues. V lost 3 bases and J lost 4, with 9 bases in between. CDR3 amino acids: CASSFGGTYGYTL. The CDR3 DNA reads TGTGCCAGCAGTTTTGGGGGTACCTATGGCTACACCCTC.

This clonotype was seen at least ten times. This chain links TRBV30 with TRBJ1-2; no definite D call. This CDR3 contains 9 residues. V was cut by 5 bases and J by 7 bases, with 5 bases left in between. Looked up from germline, CDR1 is GTSNPN and CDR2 is SVGIG (reference sequence). The CDR3 sequence: CAWGPGYTF. The CDR3 DNA is TGTGCCTGGGGACCTGGCTACACCTTC.

The chain couples TRBV15 to TRBJ2-3; D ambiguous. The CDR3 length is 16 residues. The V gene's germline CDR1 is LNHNV and CDR2 YYDKDF (reference sequence). V was trimmed by 0 bases and J by 1 base, leaving 11 bases between them. CDR3 sequence: CATSREVQLGTDTQYF. CDR3 nucleotides: TGTGCCACCAGCAGAGAGGTCCAGTTAGGCACAGATACGCAGTATTTT.

This clonotype was seen only a few times. V usage is TRBV4-2 and J usage is TRBJ1-5; possible D gene TRBD1, 6 bases. Trimming took off 0 bases at V and 3 bases at J, with 12 bases between the two ends. Germline V gene data show CDR1 as LGHNA and CDR2 as YNFKEQ. This CDR3 comprises 16 residues. CDR3 sequence reads: CASSQEGGRDNQPQHF. CDR3 DNA: TGTGCCAGCAGCCAAGAAGGGGGGCGCGACAATCAGCCCCAGCATTTT.

V usage is TRBV10-3 and J usage is TRBJ2-4; D gene unclear. The V gene lost 0 bases and the J gene lost 0 bases, with 9 bases spanning the gap. Germline-derived CDR1 and CDR2 are ENHRY and SYGVKD. The CDR3 runs to 16 residues. The CDR3 DNA is TGTGCCATCAGTGAGTCGAGTCTTCGAGCCAAAAACATTCAGTACTTC. Amino acid sequence: CAISESSLRAKNIQYF.

The sample holds many counts of this clonotype. The genes are TRBV12-3 or TRBV12-4 and TRBJ2-1; tentatively, D is TRBD1 (6 bases). The CDR3 spans 14 residues. V dropped 4 bases and J dropped 4 bases, with 11 bases sitting between them. CDR3 protein: CASSSRDKYNEQFF. The DNA of the CDR3 is TGTGCCAGCAGTTCCCGGGACAAATACAATGAGCAGTTCTTC.